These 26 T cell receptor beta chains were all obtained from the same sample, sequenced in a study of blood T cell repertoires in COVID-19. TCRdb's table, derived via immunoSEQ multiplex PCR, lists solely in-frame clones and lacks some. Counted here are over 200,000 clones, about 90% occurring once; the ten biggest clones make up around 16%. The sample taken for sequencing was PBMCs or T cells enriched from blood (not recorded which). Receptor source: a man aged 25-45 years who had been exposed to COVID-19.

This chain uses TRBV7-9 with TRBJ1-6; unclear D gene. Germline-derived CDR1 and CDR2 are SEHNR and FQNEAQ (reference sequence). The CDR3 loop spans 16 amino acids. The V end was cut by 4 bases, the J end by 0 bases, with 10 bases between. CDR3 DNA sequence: TGTGCCAGCAGCTCTAAGAGAGGCTCCTATAATTCACCCCTCCACTTT. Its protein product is CASSSKRGSYNSPLHF.

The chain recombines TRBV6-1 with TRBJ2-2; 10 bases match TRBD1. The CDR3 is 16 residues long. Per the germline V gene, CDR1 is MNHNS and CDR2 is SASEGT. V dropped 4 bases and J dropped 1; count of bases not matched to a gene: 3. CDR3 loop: CASSGQGAWNTGELFF. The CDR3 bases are TGTGCCAGCAGTGGACAGGGGGCGTGGAACACCGGGGAGCTGTTTTTT.

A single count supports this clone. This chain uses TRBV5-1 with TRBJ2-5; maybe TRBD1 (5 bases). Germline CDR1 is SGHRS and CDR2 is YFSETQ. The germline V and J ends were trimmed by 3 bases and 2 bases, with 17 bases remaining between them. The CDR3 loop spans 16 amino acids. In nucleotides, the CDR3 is TGCGCCAGCAGCTCCCCCGCGACAGCAATACAAGAGACCCAGTACTTC. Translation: CASSSPATAIQETQYF.

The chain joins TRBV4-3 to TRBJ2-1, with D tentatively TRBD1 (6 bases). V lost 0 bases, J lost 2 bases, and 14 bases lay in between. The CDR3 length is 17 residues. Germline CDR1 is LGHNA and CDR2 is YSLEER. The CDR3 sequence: CASSQDLRQAAYNEQFF. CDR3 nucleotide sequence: TGCGCCAGCAGCCAAGACCTCCGACAGGCGGCCTACAATGAGCAGTTCTTC.

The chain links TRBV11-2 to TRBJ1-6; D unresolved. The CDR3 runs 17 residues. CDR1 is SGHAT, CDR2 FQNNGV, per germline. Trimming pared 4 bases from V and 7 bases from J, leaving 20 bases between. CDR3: CASSSIWSGEGNSPLHF. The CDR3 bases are TGTGCCAGCAGCTCGATTTGGTCCGGGGAAGGGAATTCACCCCTCCACTTT.

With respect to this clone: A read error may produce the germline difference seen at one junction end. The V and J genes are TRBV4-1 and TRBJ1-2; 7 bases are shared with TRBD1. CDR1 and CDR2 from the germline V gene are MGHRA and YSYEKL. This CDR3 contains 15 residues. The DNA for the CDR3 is TGCGCCAGTAGCCCAGGGGGAAAGGGAGTCTATGGCTACACCTTC. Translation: CASSPGGKGVYGYTF.

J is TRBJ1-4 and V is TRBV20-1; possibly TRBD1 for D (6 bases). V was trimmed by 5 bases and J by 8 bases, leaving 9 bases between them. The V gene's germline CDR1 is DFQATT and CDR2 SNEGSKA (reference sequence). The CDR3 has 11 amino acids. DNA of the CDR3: TGCAGTGCTTACGGACAGGAAAAACTGTTTTTT. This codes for CSAYGQEKLFF.

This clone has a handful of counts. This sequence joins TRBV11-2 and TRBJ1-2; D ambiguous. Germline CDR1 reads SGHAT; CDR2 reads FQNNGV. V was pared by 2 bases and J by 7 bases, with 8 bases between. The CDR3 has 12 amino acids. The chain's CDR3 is CASSLSGFGYTF. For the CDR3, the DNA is TGTGCCAGCAGCTTATCGGGTTTTGGCTACACCTTC.

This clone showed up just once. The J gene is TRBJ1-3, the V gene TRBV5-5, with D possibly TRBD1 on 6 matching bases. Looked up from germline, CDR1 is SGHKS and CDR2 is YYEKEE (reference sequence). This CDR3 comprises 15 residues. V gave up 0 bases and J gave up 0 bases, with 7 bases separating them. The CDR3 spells CASSLGGLSGNTIYF. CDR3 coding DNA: TGTGCCAGCAGCTTGGGGGGGCTCTCTGGAAACACCATATATTTT.

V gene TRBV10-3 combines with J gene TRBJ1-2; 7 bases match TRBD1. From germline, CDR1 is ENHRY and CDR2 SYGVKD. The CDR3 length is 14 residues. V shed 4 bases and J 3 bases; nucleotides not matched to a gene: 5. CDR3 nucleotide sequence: TGTGCCATCAGTGCCACAGGGGCGGACTATGGCTACACCTTC. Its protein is CAISATGADYGYTF.

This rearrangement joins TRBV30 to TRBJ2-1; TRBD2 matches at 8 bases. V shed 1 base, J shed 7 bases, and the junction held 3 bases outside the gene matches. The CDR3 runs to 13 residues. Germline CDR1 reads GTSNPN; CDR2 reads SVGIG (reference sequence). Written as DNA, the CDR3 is TGTGCCTGGAGTGGAGTAGCGGGGAATGAGCAGTTCTTC. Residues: CAWSGVAGNEQFF.

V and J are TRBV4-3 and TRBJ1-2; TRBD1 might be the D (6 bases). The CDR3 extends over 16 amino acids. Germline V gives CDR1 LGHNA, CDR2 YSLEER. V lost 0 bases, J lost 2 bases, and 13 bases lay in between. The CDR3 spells CASSQDLGARNYGYTF. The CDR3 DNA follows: TGCGCCAGCAGCCAAGATCTGGGGGCCAGAAACTATGGCTACACCTTC.

This CDR3 is CASSYREGGTEAFF. The CDR3, as DNA: TGTGCCAGCAGTTACAGGGAGGGAGGCACTGAAGCTTTCTTT. The chain couples TRBV6-5 to TRBJ1-1; D ambiguous. The CDR3 spans 14 residues. Germline V lookup: CDR1 MNHEY, CDR2 SVGAGI. Trimming took 2 bases from V and 4 from J, leaving 11 bases between them.

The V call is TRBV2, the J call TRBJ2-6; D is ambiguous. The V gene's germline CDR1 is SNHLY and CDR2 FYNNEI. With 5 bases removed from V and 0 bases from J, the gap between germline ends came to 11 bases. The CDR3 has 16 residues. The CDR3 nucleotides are TGTGCCAGCAGTCTGGCCCCTAGCTCTGGGGCCAACGTCCTGACTTTC. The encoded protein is CASSLAPSSGANVLTF.

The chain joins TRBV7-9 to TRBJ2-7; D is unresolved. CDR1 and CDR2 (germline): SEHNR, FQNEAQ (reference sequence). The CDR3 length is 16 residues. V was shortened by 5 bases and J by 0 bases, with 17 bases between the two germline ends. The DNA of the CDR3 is TGTGCCAGCAGCGCGAGGAGCCACTCGGGCTCCTACGAGCAGTACTTC. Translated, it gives CASSARSHSGSYEQYF. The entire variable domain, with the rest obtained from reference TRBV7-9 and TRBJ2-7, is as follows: DTGVSQNPRHKITKRGQNVTFRCDPISEHNRLYWYRQTLGQGPEFLTYFQNEAQLEKSRLLSDRFSAERPKGSFSTLEIQRTEQGDSAMYLCASSARSHSGSYEQYFGPGTRLTVT.

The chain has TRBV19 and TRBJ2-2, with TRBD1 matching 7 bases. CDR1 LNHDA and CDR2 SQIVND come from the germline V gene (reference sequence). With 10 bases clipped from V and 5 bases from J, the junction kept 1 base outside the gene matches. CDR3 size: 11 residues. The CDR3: CATRGTGELFF. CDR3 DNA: TGTGCCACCAGGGGGACCGGGGAGCTGTTTTTT.

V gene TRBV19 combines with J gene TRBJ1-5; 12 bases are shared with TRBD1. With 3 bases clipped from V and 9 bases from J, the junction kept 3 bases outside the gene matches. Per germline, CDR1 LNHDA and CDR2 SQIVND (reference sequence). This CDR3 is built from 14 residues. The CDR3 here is CASSMGTGGRPQHF. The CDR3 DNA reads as TGTGCCAGTAGTATGGGGACAGGGGGCCGGCCCCAGCATTTT.

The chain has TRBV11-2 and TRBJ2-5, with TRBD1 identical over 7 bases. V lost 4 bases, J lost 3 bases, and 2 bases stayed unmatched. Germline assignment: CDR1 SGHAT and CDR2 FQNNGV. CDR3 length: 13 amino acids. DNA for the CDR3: TGTGCCAGCAGCTCAGACAGGGAAGAGACCCAGTACTTC. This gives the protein CASSSDREETQYF. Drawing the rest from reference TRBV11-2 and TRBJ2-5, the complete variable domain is EAGVAQSPRYKIIEKRQSVAFWCNPISGHATLYWYQQILGQGPKLLIQFQNNGVVDDSQLPKDRFSAERLKGVDSTLKIQPAKLEDSAVYLCASSSDREETQYFGPGTRLLVL.

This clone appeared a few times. CDR3 in DNA: TGTGCCAGTAGTATAGGACAAAACGGCTACACCTTC. Protein sequence: CASSIGQNGYTF. V usage is TRBV19 and J usage is TRBJ1-2, with D hard to call. This CDR3 spans 12 amino acids. V gave up 1 base and J gave up 8 bases, with 8 bases separating them. CDR1 and CDR2 from the germline V gene are LNHDA and SQIVND (reference sequence). The full variable domain, with the rest looked up from reference TRBV19 and TRBJ1-2, is DGGITQSPKYLFRKEGQNVTLSCEQNLNHDAMYWYRQDPGQGLRLIYYSQIVNDFQKGDIAEGYSVSREKKESFPLTVTSAQKNPTAFYLCASSIGQNGYTFGSGTRLTVV.

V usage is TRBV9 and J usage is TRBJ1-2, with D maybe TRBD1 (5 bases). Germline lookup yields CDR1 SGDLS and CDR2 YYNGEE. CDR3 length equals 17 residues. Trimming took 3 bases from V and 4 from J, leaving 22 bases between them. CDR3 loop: CASSDTLPGGSGYGYTF. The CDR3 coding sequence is TGTGCCAGCAGCGATACCCTCCCCGGGGGATCCGGCTATGGCTACACCTTC. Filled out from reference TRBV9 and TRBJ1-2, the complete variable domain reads DSGVTQTPKHLITATGQRVTLRCSPRSGDLSVYWYQQSLDQGLQFLIQYYNGEERAKGNILERFSAQQFPDLHSELNLSSLELGDSALYFCASSDTLPGGSGYGYTFGSGTRLTVV.

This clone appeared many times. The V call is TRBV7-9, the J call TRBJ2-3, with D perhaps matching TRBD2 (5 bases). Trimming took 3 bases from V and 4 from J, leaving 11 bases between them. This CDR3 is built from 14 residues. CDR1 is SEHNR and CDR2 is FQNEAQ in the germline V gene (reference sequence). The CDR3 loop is CASSFLAFPDTQYF. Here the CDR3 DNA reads TGTGCCAGCAGCTTTCTAGCTTTCCCAGATACGCAGTATTTT.

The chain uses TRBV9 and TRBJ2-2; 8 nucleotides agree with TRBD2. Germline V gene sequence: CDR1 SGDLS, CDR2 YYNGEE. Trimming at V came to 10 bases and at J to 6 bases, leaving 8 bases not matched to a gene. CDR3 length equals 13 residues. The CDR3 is CASSGGGSGELFF. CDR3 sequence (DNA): TGTGCCTCCAGCGGCGGGGGGTCCGGGGAGCTGTTTTTT.

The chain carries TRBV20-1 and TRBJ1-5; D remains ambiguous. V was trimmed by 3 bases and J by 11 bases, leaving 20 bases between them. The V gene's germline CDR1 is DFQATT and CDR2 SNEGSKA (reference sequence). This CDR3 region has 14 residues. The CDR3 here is CSASSRPRRSAQHF. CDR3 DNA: TGCAGTGCTAGTAGCCGCCCCCGTCGTTCCGCCCAGCATTTT.

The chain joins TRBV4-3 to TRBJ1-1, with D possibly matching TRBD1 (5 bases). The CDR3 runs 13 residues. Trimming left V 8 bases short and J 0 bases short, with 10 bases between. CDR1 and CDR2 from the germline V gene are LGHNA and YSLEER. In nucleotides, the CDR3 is TGCGCCAGCTCACAGGAGATGAACACTGAAGCTTTCTTT. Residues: CASSQEMNTEAFF.

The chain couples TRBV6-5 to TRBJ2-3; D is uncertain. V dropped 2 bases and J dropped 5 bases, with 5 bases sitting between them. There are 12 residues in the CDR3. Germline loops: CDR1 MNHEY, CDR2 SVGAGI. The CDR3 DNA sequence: TGTGCCAGCAGTTACGCCGGAGATACGCAGTATTTT. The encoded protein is CASSYAGDTQYF.

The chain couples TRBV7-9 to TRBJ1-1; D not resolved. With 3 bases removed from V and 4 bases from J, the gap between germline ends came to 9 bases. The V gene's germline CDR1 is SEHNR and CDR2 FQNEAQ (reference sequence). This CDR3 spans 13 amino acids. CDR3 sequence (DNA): TGTGCCAGCAGCTTCAAACCGAGCACTGAAGCTTTCTTT. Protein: CASSFKPSTEAFF.